One and the same sample provided the 11 T cell receptor beta chains below, sequenced in a study of breast tumors, draining lymph nodes, adjacent tissues. TCRdb re-called the multiplex PCR reads with MiXCR, one entry per CDR3 protein. The table lists about 180,000 distinct CDR3 sequences, around 33% of them singletons. Axillary draining lymph nodes of breast cancer patients supplied the node samples. The sequenced material came from axillary lymph node tissue. These receptors originate from a female donor with breast cancer. Some clones in this sample may be carry-over from other donors' samples.

This clonotype was seen many times. Here the CDR3 reads CASSLGEGDTDTQYF. The DNA for the CDR3 is TGCGCCAGCAGCTTGGGGGAGGGGGACACAGATACGCAGTATTTT. V gene TRBV5-1 combines with J gene TRBJ2-3; D is possibly TRBD2 (7 bases). The germline CDR1 and CDR2 sequences are SGHRS and YFSETQ. This CDR3 is built from 15 residues. V lost 0 bases and J lost 2, with 10 bases in between.

This clonotype has at least ten counts. The junction departs from the called germline gene at one end, perhaps through a read error. The chain joins TRBV2 to TRBJ2-7; TRBD1 matches 7 bases. Germline loops: CDR1 SNHLY, CDR2 FYNNEI. The CDR3 sequence is 10 residues long. CDR3 sequence: CASSEGTVDF. CDR3 nucleotide sequence: TGTGCCAGCAGTGAGGGGACAGTGGATTTC. Filled out from reference TRBV2 and TRBJ2-7, the complete variable domain reads EPEVTQTPSHQVTQMGQEVILRCVPISNHLYFYWYRQILGQKVEFLVSFYNNEISEKSEIFDDQFSVERPDGSNFTLKIRSTKLEDSAMYFCASSEGTVDFGPGTRLTVT.

This clonotype occurred a few times. A much larger clone differs by one base, so this may be a read error. V and J are TRBV12-3 or TRBV12-4 and TRBJ1-5; the match to TRBD1 covers 7 bases. The CDR3 runs to 14 residues. Trimming removed 6 bases from V and 7 bases from J; junction bases left unmatched: 9. DNA for the CDR3: TGTGCCAGCAGCCACACAGGGGCGGGGCAGCCCCAGCATTTT. Its translation: CASSHTGAGQPQHF.

This clonotype was seen ten or more times. The genes are TRBV6-5 and TRBJ2-3; D gene unclear. Trimming shortened V by 6 bases and J by 6 bases, and 13 bases separated the two germline ends. CDR1 is MNHEY and CDR2 is SVGAGI in the germline V gene. The length of the CDR3 is 13 residues. CDR3 DNA sequence: TGTGCCAGCAGCGGACCCACGAGGGATACGCAGTATTTT. Encoded protein: CASSGPTRDTQYF.

The V call is TRBV28, the J call TRBJ2-1; TRBD2 matches 12 bases. The CDR3 is made up of 16 amino acids. Per the germline V gene, CDR1 is MDHEN and CDR2 is SYDVKM. Trimming at V came to 6 bases and at J to 6 bases, leaving 9 bases not matched to a gene. Written as DNA, the CDR3 is TGTGCCAGCAGCAGCGGACTAGCGGGAAGAGTCAATGAGCAGTTCTTC. It specifies CASSSGLAGRVNEQFF.

On this clonotype itself: A much larger clonotype is one base distant, so this may be a read error. The V call is TRBV4-1, the J call TRBJ1-4, with 7 bases matching TRBD1. The CDR3 runs 14 residues. Germline V CDR1 and CDR2: MGHRA, YSYEKL. CDR3 loop: CAGSQDRAREKLFF. CDR3 sequence (DNA): TGCGCCGGCAGCCAAGACAGGGCAAGGGAAAAACTGTTTTTT.

This clonotype appeared many times. This chain connects TRBV24-1 to TRBJ2-4, with D perhaps matching TRBD2 (6 bases). This CDR3 has 14 residues. Per germline, CDR1 KGHDR and CDR2 SFDVKD. Trimming shortened V by 2 bases and J by 8 bases, and 12 bases separated the two germline ends. CDR3 region: CATSDSTWGDIQYF. DNA of the CDR3: TGTGCCACCAGTGATTCAACATGGGGGGACATTCAGTACTTC.

About this clonotype itself: A much larger clone differs from this one at a single base, so this may be a read error. J is TRBJ2-5 and V is TRBV20-1, with D possibly matching TRBD1 (6 bases). V gave up 0 bases and J gave up 7 bases, with 21 bases separating them. CDR3 length equals 16 residues. CDR1 is DFQATT and CDR2 is SNEGSKA in the germline V gene (reference sequence). DNA of the CDR3: TGCAGTGCTAGAGATCCTGCACAGGGTACTGGTGGGACCCAGTACTTC. Encoded protein: CSARDPAQGTGGTQYF.

In its sample, this clonotype was seen once. With a much larger clone just one base away, this may be a read error. This rearrangement joins TRBV27 to TRBJ1-4; a weak D match, TRBD1 (6 bases). The CDR3 runs 15 residues. Germline V lookup: CDR1 MNHEY, CDR2 SMNVEV (reference sequence). CDR3 amino acids: CATSPLSGANEKLFF. The CDR3 bases are TGTGCCACCAGTCCTCTGTCAGGGGCTAATGAAAAACTGTTTTTT.

For this clonotype: This may stem from a read error, because a much larger clone lies one nucleotide away. The chain joins TRBV5-6 to TRBJ2-7, with D possibly matching TRBD2 (5 bases). The germline V and J ends were trimmed by 6 bases and 2 bases, with 15 bases remaining between them. The V gene's germline CDR1 is SGHDT and CDR2 YYEEEE. The CDR3 is 14 amino acids. CDR3 DNA sequence: TGTGCCAGCAAGAGGGTGGCAGCGCCCTACGAGCAGTACTTC. It codes for CASKRVAAPYEQYF.

This clonotype was recorded a few times. This may arise from a read error, as a much more abundant clone is one base away. The rearrangement joins TRBV14 to TRBJ2-1; tentatively, D is TRBD2 (6 bases). This CDR3 region has 14 residues. CDR1 is SGHDN, CDR2 FVKESK, per germline. The CDR3 spells CASSHFSGYNEQSF. The CDR3 DNA is TGTGCCAGCAGCCATTTTAGCGGTTACAATGAGCAGTCCTTC.